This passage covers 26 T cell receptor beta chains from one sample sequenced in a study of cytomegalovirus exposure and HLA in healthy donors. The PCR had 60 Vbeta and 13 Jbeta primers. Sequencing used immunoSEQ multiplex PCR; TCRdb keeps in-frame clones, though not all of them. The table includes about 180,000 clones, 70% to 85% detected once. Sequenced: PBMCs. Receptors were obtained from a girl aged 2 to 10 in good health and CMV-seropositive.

The CDR3 DNA reads TGCGCCAGCAGCTTGGGCGACAGGGCGAATGAAAAACTGTTTTTT. As protein: CASSLGDRANEKLFF. The rearrangement joins TRBV5-1 to TRBJ1-4; 7 bases are a match to TRBD1. The CDR3 consists of 15 residues. The V gene's germline CDR1 is SGHRS and CDR2 YFSETQ. J was trimmed by 5 bases and V by 0 bases; bases with no gene match: 4.

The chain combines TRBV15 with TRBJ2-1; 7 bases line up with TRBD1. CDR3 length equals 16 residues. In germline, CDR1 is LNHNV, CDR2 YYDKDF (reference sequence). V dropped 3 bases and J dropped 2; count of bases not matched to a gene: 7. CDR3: CATSSEQGWTYNEQFF. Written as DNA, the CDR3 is TGTGCCACCAGCAGTGAACAGGGGTGGACCTACAATGAGCAGTTCTTC.

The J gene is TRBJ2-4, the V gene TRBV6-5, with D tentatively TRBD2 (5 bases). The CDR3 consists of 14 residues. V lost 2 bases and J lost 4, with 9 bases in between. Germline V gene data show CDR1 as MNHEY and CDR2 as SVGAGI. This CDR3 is CASSYTGEKNIQYF. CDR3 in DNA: TGTGCCAGCAGTTACACTGGGGAGAAAAACATTCAGTACTTC.

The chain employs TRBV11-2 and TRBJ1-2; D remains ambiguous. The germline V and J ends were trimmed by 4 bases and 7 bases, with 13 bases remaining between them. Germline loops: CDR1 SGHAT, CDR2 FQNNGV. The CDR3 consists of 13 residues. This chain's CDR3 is CASSSTFSGGYTF. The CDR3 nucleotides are TGTGCCAGCAGCTCGACCTTTTCGGGTGGCTACACCTTC. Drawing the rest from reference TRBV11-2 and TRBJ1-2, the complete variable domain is EAGVAQSPRYKIIEKRQSVAFWCNPISGHATLYWYQQILGQGPKLLIQFQNNGVVDDSQLPKDRFSAERLKGVDSTLKIQPAKLEDSAVYLCASSSTFSGGYTFGSGTRLTVV.

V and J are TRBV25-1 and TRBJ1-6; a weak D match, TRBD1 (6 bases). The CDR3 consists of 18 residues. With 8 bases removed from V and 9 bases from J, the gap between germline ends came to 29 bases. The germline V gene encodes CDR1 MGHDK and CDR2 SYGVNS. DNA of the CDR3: TGTGCCAGCGGGGGCAGAATAGGACGACAAGACCCGGCTTCACCCCTCCACTTT. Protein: CASGGRIGRQDPASPLHF.

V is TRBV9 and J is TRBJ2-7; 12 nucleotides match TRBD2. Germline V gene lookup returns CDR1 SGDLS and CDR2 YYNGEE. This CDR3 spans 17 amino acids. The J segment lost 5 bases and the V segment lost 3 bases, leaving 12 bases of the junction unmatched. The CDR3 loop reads CASSEWGLAGGMHEQYF. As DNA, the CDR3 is TGTGCCAGCAGCGAATGGGGGCTAGCGGGAGGGATGCACGAGCAGTACTTC.

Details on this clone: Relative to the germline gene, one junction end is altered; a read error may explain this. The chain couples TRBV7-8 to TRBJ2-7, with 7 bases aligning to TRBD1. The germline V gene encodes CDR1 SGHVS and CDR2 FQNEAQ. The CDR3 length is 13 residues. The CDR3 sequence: CASSWGQNYEQHF. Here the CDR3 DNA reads TGTGCCAGCAGCTGGGGACAGAACTACGAGCAGCACTTC.

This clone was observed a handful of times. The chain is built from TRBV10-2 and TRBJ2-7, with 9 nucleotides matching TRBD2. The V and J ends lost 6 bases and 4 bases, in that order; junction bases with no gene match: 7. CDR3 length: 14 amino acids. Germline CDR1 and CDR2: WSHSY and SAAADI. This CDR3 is CASSGGLAGYEQYF. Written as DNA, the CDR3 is TGCGCCAGCAGCGGGGGGCTAGCGGGGTACGAGCAGTACTTC.

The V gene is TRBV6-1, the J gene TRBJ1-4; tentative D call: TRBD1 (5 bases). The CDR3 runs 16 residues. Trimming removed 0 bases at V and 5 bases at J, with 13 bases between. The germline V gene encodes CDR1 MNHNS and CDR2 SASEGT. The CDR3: CASSEARGGWNEKLFF. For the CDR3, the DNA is TGTGCCAGCAGTGAAGCTCGGGGGGGATGGAATGAAAAACTGTTTTTT.

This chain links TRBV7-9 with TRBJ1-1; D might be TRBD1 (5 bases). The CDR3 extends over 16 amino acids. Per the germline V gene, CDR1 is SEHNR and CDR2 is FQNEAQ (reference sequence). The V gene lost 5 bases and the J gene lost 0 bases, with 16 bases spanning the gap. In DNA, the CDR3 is TGTGCCAGCAGCGTAACAGGTAGAATTATGAACACTGAAGCTTTCTTT. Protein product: CASSVTGRIMNTEAFF.

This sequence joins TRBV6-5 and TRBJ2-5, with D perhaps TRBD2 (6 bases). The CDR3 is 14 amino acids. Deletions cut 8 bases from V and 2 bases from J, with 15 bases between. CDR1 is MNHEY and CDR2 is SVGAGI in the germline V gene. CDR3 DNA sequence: TGTGCCAGCGGGGCCGTGCTAGCGCAAGAGACCCAGTACTTC. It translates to CASGAVLAQETQYF.

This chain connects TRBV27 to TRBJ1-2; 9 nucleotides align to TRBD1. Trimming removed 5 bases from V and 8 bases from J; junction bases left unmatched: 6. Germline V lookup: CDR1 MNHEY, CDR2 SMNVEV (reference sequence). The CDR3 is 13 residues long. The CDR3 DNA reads TGTGCCAGCAGTCTCAGGACAGGGGCCGGCTACACCTTC. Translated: CASSLRTGAGYTF.

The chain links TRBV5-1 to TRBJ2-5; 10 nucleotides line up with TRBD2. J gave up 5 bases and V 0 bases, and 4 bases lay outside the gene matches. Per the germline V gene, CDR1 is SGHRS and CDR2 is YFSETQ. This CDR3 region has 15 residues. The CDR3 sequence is CASSLGPAGGETQYF. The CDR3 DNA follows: TGCGCCAGCAGCTTGGGTCCAGCGGGAGGGGAGACCCAGTACTTC.

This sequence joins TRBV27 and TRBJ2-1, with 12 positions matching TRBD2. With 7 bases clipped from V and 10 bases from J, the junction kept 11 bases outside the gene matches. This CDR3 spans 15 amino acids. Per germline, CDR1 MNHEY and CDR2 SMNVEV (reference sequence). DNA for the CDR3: TGTGCCAGCAAACCGCTAGCGGGAGGGCCAGAGGAGCAGTTCTTC. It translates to CASKPLAGGPEEQFF.

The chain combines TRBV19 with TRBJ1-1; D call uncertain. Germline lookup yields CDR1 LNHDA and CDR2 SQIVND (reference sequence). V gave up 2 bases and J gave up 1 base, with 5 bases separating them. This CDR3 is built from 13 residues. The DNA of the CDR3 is TGTGCCAGTAGTATAAACAGGAACACTGAAGCTTTCTTT. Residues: CASSINRNTEAFF.

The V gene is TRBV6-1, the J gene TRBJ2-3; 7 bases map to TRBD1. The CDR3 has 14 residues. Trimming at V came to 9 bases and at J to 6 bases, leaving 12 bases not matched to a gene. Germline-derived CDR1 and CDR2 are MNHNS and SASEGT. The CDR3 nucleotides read TGTGCCAGGGACCGACATGGGGGACAGGATACGCAGTATTTT. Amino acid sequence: CARDRHGGQDTQYF.

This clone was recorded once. The CDR3 here is CASSYGQGAVGYTF. As DNA, the CDR3 is TGTGCCAGCAGCTACGGACAGGGGGCGGTAGGCTACACCTTC. The V and J genes are TRBV11-3 and TRBJ1-2; 11 positions agree with TRBD1. The CDR3 runs 14 residues. CDR1 SGHNT and CDR2 YENEEA come from the germline V gene. Germline trimming cut 4 bases from V and 8 bases from J; bases unmatched to any gene: 6.

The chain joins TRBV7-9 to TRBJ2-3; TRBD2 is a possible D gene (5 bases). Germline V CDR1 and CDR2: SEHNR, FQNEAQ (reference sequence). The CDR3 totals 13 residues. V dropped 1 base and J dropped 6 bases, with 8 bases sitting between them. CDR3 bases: TGTGCCAGCAGCTTAGGTCCGGGGGATACGCAGTATTTT. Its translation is CASSLGPGDTQYF.

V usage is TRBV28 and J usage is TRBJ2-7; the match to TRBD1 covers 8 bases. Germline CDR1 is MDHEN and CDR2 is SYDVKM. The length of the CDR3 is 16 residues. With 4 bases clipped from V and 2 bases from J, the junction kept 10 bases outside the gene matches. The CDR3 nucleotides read TGTGCCAGCAGTTCAATCGGGACAGGTTCTCCCTACGAGCAGTACTTC. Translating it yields CASSSIGTGSPYEQYF.

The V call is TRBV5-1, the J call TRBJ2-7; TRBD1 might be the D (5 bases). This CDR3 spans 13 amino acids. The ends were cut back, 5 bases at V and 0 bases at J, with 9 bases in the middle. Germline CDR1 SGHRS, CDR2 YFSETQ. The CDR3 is CASSRTPSYEQYF. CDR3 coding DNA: TGCGCCAGCAGTCGGACACCCTCCTACGAGCAGTACTTC.

The CDR3 DNA reads as TGTGCCAGCAGTTTGGGAGTACGATTTAATAATTCACCCCTCCACTTT. Protein: CASSLGVRFNNSPLHF. The chain couples TRBV27 to TRBJ1-6; D unclear. CDR1 and CDR2 from the germline V gene are MNHEY and SMNVEV (reference sequence). This CDR3 contains 16 residues. V was shortened by 3 bases and J by 5 bases, with 14 bases between the two germline ends.

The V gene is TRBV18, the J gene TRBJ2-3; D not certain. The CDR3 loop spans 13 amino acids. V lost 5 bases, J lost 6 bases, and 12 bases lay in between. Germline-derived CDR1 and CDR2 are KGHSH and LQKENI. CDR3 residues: CASSDTIGDTQYF. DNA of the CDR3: TGTGCCAGCTCAGACACAATTGGGGATACGCAGTATTTT.

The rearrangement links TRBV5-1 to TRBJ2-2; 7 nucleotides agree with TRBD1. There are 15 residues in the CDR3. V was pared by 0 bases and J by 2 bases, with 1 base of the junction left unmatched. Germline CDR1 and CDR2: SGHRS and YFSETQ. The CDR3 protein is CASSLDRGNTGELFF. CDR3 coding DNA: TGCGCCAGCAGCTTGGACAGGGGCAACACCGGGGAGCTGTTTTTT.

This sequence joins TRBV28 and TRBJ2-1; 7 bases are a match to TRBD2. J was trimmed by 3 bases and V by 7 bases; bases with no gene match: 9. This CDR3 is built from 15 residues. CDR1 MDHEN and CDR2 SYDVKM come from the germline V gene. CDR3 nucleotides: TGTGCCAGCATTGGGAGGGTCCCCTTCTACAATGAGCAGTTCTTC. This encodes CASIGRVPFYNEQFF.

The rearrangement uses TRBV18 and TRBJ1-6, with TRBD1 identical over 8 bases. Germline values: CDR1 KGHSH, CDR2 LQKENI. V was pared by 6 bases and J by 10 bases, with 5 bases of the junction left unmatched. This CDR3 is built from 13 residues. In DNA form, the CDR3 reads TGTGCCAGCTCGACAGGGGACGAGTCACCCCTCCACTTT. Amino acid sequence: CASSTGDESPLHF.

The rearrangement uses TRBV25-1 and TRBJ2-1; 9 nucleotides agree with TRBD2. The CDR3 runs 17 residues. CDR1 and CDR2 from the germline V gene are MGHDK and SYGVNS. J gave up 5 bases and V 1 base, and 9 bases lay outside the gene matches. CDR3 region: CASSEWSPREGNNEQFF. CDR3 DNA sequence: TGTGCCAGCAGTGAATGGTCCCCGCGGGAGGGTAACAATGAGCAGTTCTTC.